This is a list of T cell receptor beta chains from one sample in a study of regulatory T cells in long-lasting Graves disease. TCRdb used MiXCR to reprocess the multiplex PCR reads, holding one entry per CDR3 protein. The sample has 450,000 or so distinct CDR3 sequences, 22% seen once. This specimen was peripheral blood mononuclear cells (PBMCs), taken when the disease was refractory, from a patient treated with antithyroid drugs. The receptors come from a female donor with Graves disease. CDR3s include the opening cysteine and the closing phenylalanine or tryptophan. D genes are given only for firm matches. Clone size, where shown, is once, few, many, or a class for clones that have expanded.

v_call	j_call	clone_size	d_call	cdr3_aa	cdr3_nt
TRBV19	TRBJ1-4	many	NA	CASSRGTVNEKLFF	TGTGCCAGTAGCCGGGGGACGGTTAATGAAAAACTGTTTTTT
TRBV6-1	TRBJ1-5	many	NA	CASHGNTQPQHF	TGTGCCAGCCATGGGAACACTCAGCCCCAGCATTTT
TRBV15	TRBJ2-7	many	NA	CATSRDRGGAFEQYF	TGTGCCACCAGCAGAGATAGAGGGGGGGCCTTCGAGCAGTACTTC
TRBV7-2	TRBJ1-3	NA	NA	CASSLYASGAGNTIYF	TGTGCCAGCAGCTTATACGCATCAGGAGCTGGAAACACCATATATTTT
TRBV20-1	TRBJ2-5	few	TRBD2	CSAANLAGGGETQYF	TGCAGTGCTGCGAACCTAGCGGGAGGGGGAGAGACCCAGTACTTC
TRBV6-1	TRBJ2-5	many	TRBD2	CASSATSGTRETQYF	TGTGCCAGCAGTGCTACTAGCGGAACTAGGGAGACCCAGTACTTC
TRBV30	TRBJ1-1	NA	NA	CAWSPPDRNTEAFF	TGTGCCTGGAGTCCCCCCGACCGGAACACTGAAGCTTTCTTT
TRBV14	TRBJ1-1	NA	TRBD1	CASSTGTGDWNTEAFF	TGTGCCAGCTCAACCGGGACAGGGGATTGGAACACTGAAGCTTTCTTT
TRBV28	TRBJ1-2	many	NA	CASSSDRPGYTF	TGTGCCAGCAGTTCCGACCGGCCTGGCTACACCTTC
TRBV6-1	TRBJ1-1	NA	NA	CASSAPGRGTEAFF	TGTGCCAGCAGTGCTCCAGGGAGGGGCACTGAAGCTTTCTTT
TRBV5-8	TRBJ2-7	NA	TRBD1	CASSMGQGLGIYEQYF	TGTGCCAGCAGCATGGGACAGGGTTTGGGTATCTACGAGCAGTACTTC
TRBV12-3/TRBV12-4	TRBJ1-2	many	NA	CASRSTPGNNYGYTF	TGTGCCAGCAGGTCGACCCCGGGGAATAACTATGGCTACACCTTC
TRBV5-1	TRBJ1-2	once	NA	CASSFDTSNYGYTF	TGCGCCAGCAGCTTTGACACTTCTAACTATGGCTACACCTTC
TRBV30	TRBJ1-6	NA	NA	CAWSSRVGNSPLHF	TGTGCCTGGAGTAGCAGGGTCGGGAATTCACCCCTCCACTTT
TRBV19	TRBJ1-5	few	NA	CASSKTDASNQPQHF	TGTGCCAGTAGTAAAACTGACGCTAGCAATCAGCCCCAGCATTTT